The 27 T cell receptor beta chains presented below share a single source sample, sequenced in a study of blood T cell repertoires in COVID-19. Clones were read by immunoSEQ multiplex PCR, and TCRdb kept only the in-frame ones, dropping some. The data hold 150,000 to 200,000 clones, with about four fifths observed a single time. Sequenced: peripheral blood. The receptors were sampled from a man between 65 and 85 years old with active or convalescent COVID-19.

CDR3 DNA: TGTGCCAGCAGCCGGGACAGGGATAAAGGCTATGGCTACACCTTC. Protein sequence: CASSRDRDKGYGYTF. This sequence joins TRBV7-9 and TRBJ1-2; 9 bases map to TRBD1. CDR1 is SEHNR, CDR2 FQNEAQ, per germline (reference sequence). V shed 5 bases, J shed 4 bases, and the junction held 8 bases outside the gene matches. CDR3 length equals 15 residues.

The chain combines TRBV24-1 with TRBJ1-6; perhaps TRBD1 as D (5 bases). Trimming stripped 6 bases from V and 5 bases from J, with 13 bases between. The germline V gene encodes CDR1 KGHDR and CDR2 SFDVKD. CDR3 length: 15 residues. CDR3: CATSHGRGNNSPLHF. Written as DNA, the CDR3 is TGTGCCACCAGTCACGGACGGGGGAATAATTCACCCCTCCACTTT.

This sequence joins TRBV30 and TRBJ1-2, with D uncertain. CDR1 is GTSNPN, CDR2 SVGIG, per germline (reference sequence). V was pared by 8 bases and J by 2 bases, with 12 bases between. The CDR3 spans 12 residues. This chain's CDR3 is CATVRKNYGYTF. The CDR3 bases are TGTGCCACCGTCAGAAAAAACTATGGCTACACCTTC.

This clone was observed a few times. The chain carries TRBV12-3 or TRBV12-4 and TRBJ1-6; tentatively, D is TRBD1 (6 bases). V gave up 7 bases and J gave up 7 bases, with 8 bases separating them. The length of the CDR3 is 12 residues. CDR3: CASNRGNSPLHF. For the CDR3, the DNA is TGTGCCAGCAATAGGGGGAATTCACCCCTCCACTTT.

The chain couples TRBV15 to TRBJ2-5, with TRBD2 matching 7 bases. Germline CDR1 reads LNHNV; CDR2 reads YYDKDF (reference sequence). The trim removed 0 bases at V and 2 bases at J, leaving 3 bases unmatched. The CDR3 runs to 15 residues. The CDR3 loop reads CATSRDLGGQETQYF. The CDR3 bases are TGTGCCACCAGCAGAGATTTGGGGGGGCAAGAGACCCAGTACTTC.

There are a few counts of this clone. The junction departs from germline at one end; a sequencing error may be responsible. The J gene is TRBJ2-1, the V gene TRBV5-4, with 10 nucleotides matching TRBD1. The CDR3 consists of 15 residues. CDR1 is SGHNT, CDR2 YYREEE, per germline (reference sequence). For the CDR3, the DNA is TGTGCCAGCAGTTGGGGGACAGGGGCCTACAGTGAGCAGTTCTTC. Amino acid sequence: CASSWGTGAYSEQFF.

This CDR3 reads CASSEETGTVYGYTF. CDR3 coding DNA: TGTGCCAGCAGTGAAGAGACAGGGACGGTCTATGGCTACACCTTC. The J gene is TRBJ1-2, the V gene TRBV2, with 7 bases lining up with TRBD1. The CDR3 has 15 residues. The germline CDR1 and CDR2 sequences are SNHLY and FYNNEI. The junction had 6 bases not matched to a gene; V was cut back by 1 base and J by 4 bases. The full variable domain, completed using reference TRBV2 and TRBJ1-2, is EPEVTQTPSHQVTQMGQEVILRCVPISNHLYFYWYRQILGQKVEFLVSFYNNEISEKSEIFDDQFSVERPDGSNFTLKIRSTKLEDSAMYFCASSEETGTVYGYTFGSGTRLTVV.

CDR3 loop: CASSNQGGNYGYTF. The CDR3 nucleotides read TGTGCCAGCAGTAATCAGGGAGGTAACTATGGCTACACCTTC. V gene TRBV3-1 (or the pseudogene TRBV3-2) combines with J gene TRBJ1-2, with D possibly being TRBD1 (5 bases). Germline V CDR1 and CDR2: LGHDT, YNNKEL (reference sequence). The CDR3 length is 14 residues. With 6 bases removed from V and 1 base from J, the gap between germline ends came to 12 bases.

V and J are TRBV27 and TRBJ1-5; unclear D gene. This CDR3 has 14 residues. Germline lookup yields CDR1 MNHEY and CDR2 SMNVEV (reference sequence). V dropped 5 bases and J dropped 9 bases, with 17 bases sitting between them. This CDR3 is CASSPRVGSGPQHF. The CDR3 DNA is TGTGCCAGCAGTCCGAGGGTTGGGTCTGGGCCCCAGCATTTT.

This sequence joins TRBV7-9 and TRBJ1-1; D ambiguous. Germline lookup yields CDR1 SEHNR and CDR2 FQNEAQ (reference sequence). Between the trimmed V and J ends, which lost 7 bases and 5 bases, there was a span of 17 bases. The CDR3 is 14 residues long. CDR3 protein: CASTLGRDGTEAFF. The CDR3 DNA is TGTGCCAGCACCCTGGGGAGGGATGGGACTGAAGCTTTCTTT.

This clone occurred once. The rearrangement uses TRBV9 and TRBJ2-1; 8 bases line up with TRBD1. The length of the CDR3 is 16 residues. CDR1 SGDLS and CDR2 YYNGEE come from the germline V gene. The ends lost 0 bases at V and 2 bases at J; junction bases unmatched: 4. CDR3 DNA: TGTGCCAGCAGCGTAGGCGGGACAGGTACCTACAATGAGCAGTTCTTC. Amino acid sequence: CASSVGGTGTYNEQFF. The variable domain in full, with the rest retrieved from reference TRBV9 and TRBJ2-1, is DSGVTQTPKHLITATGQRVTLRCSPRSGDLSVYWYQQSLDQGLQFLIQYYNGEERAKGNILERFSAQQFPDLHSELNLSSLELGDSALYFCASSVGGTGTYNEQFFGPGTRLTVL.

The rearrangement links TRBV12-3 or TRBV12-4 to TRBJ1-5; D uncertain. Trimming took off 9 bases at V and 7 bases at J, with 13 bases between the two ends. The CDR3 has 12 residues. Here the CDR3 DNA reads TGTGCCAGTAGCGCGTGGATCCAGCCCCAGCATTTT. As protein: CASSAWIQPQHF.

The chain has TRBV28 and TRBJ2-5, with D possibly matching TRBD1 (5 bases). V dropped 7 bases and J dropped 2 bases, with 11 bases sitting between them. The CDR3 length is 13 residues. Germline V CDR1 and CDR2: MDHEN, SYDVKM. CDR3 coding DNA: TGTGCCAGCACAGGCAGGGTACAAGAGACCCAGTACTTC. Its translation is CASTGRVQETQYF. Filled out from reference TRBV28 and TRBJ2-5, the complete variable domain reads DVKVTQSSRYLVKRTGEKVFLECVQDMDHENMFWYRQDPGLGLRLIYFSYDVKMKEKGDIPEGYSVSREKKERFSLILESASTNQTSMYLCASTGRVQETQYFGPGTRLLVL.

The chain recombines TRBV9 with TRBJ2-1; 10 positions agree with TRBD1. This CDR3 has 19 residues. V was clipped by 4 bases and J by 5 bases; unmatched bases: 18. The germline V gene has CDR1 SGDLS and CDR2 YYNGEE. CDR3: CASSHLDRGQFGRDNEQFF. As DNA, the CDR3 is TGTGCCAGCAGCCACCTCGACAGGGGGCAATTTGGTAGGGACAATGAGCAGTTCTTC.

V usage is TRBV6-5 and J usage is TRBJ2-7; the D gene is possibly TRBD2 (5 bases). The germline CDR1 and CDR2 sequences are MNHEY and SVGAGI. Trimming took 2 bases from V and 3 from J, leaving 14 bases between them. The CDR3 length is 15 residues. DNA of the CDR3: TGTGCCAGCAGTTACGACGGACTTTCCCTCTACGAGCAGTACTTC. This encodes CASSYDGLSLYEQYF.

This chain connects TRBV18 to TRBJ2-7; 8 bases align to TRBD1. V lost 4 bases and J lost 3; bases outside the gene matches: 5. This CDR3 is 14 amino acids long. CDR1 and CDR2 (germline): KGHSH, LQKENI. CDR3: CASSLTGVDYEQYF. The CDR3 DNA is TGTGCCAGCTCACTGACAGGGGTAGACTACGAGCAGTACTTC. Full variable domain (outside the CDR3, taken from reference TRBV18 and TRBJ2-7): NAGVMQNPRHLVRRRGQEARLRCSPMKGHSHVYWYRQLPEEGLKFMVYLQKENIIDESGMPKERFSAEFPKEGPSILRIQQVVRGDSAAYFCASSLTGVDYEQYFGPGTRLTVT.

The rearrangement joins TRBV4-1 to TRBJ2-7, with 8 bases fitting TRBD2. CDR1 MGHRA and CDR2 YSYEKL come from the germline V gene. J gave up 4 bases and V 0 bases, and 8 bases lay outside the gene matches. This CDR3 spans 16 amino acids. CDR3 sequence: CASSQDWASGSYEQYF. The CDR3, as DNA: TGCGCCAGCAGCCAAGATTGGGCTAGCGGGTCTTACGAGCAGTACTTC.

The table lists this clone with a count of one. The V call is TRBV19, the J call TRBJ1-2; 9 bases agree with TRBD1. The length of the CDR3 is 14 residues. Unmatched junction bases numbered 6, after V lost 8 bases and J lost 2 bases. Germline CDR1 LNHDA, CDR2 SQIVND (reference sequence). The CDR3 is CASRGTGRNYGYTF. CDR3 coding DNA: TGTGCCAGTCGCGGGACAGGGAGGAACTATGGCTACACCTTC. The variable domain in full, completed from reference TRBV19 and TRBJ1-2, reads DGGITQSPKYLFRKEGQNVTLSCEQNLNHDAMYWYRQDPGQGLRLIYYSQIVNDFQKGDIAEGYSVSREKKESFPLTVTSAQKNPTAFYLCASRGTGRNYGYTFGSGTRLTVV.

This clone was seen a single time. This chain joins TRBV7-9 and TRBJ2-3; TRBD2 matches 8 bases. This CDR3 spans 17 amino acids. Per the germline V gene, CDR1 is SEHNR and CDR2 is FQNEAQ (reference sequence). With 5 bases clipped from V and 0 bases from J, the junction kept 10 bases outside the gene matches. CDR3 protein: CASSVLWGGGSTDTQYF. The CDR3 bases are TGTGCCAGCAGCGTTCTTTGGGGCGGGGGGAGCACAGATACGCAGTATTTT.

The rearrangement links TRBV6-5 to TRBJ1-1; 8 bases map to TRBD1. The CDR3 is 14 amino acids. Per the germline V gene, CDR1 is MNHEY and CDR2 is SVGAGI. V lost 5 bases to trimming and J lost 7 bases; unmatched junction nucleotides: 9. The CDR3 sequence is CASSNQGANGEAFF. DNA of the CDR3: TGTGCCAGCAGTAACCAGGGGGCGAACGGTGAAGCTTTCTTT.

The chain couples TRBV5-1 to TRBJ2-7; 9 bases map to TRBD1. J was trimmed by 3 bases and V by 4 bases; bases with no gene match: 5. Germline V gene sequence: CDR1 SGHRS, CDR2 YFSETQ. The CDR3 is 14 amino acids. DNA of the CDR3: TGCGCCAGCAGCCCGGGGGGACAGGGCTACGAGCAGTACTTC. Its protein is CASSPGGQGYEQYF.

V is TRBV7-9 and J is TRBJ2-3, with 10 bases lining up with TRBD2. V shed 5 bases, J shed 2 bases, and the junction held 7 bases outside the gene matches. The germline CDR1 and CDR2 sequences are SEHNR and FQNEAQ (reference sequence). This CDR3 has 16 residues. The CDR3 DNA reads as TGTGCCAGCAGCGCCAGCGGGAGGGGATACACAGATACGCAGTATTTT. It is translated as CASSASGRGYTDTQYF.

The V and J genes are TRBV30 and TRBJ2-5, with 8 bases fitting TRBD1. Germline CDR1 reads GTSNPN; CDR2 reads SVGIG (reference sequence). The length of the CDR3 is 15 residues. Trimming took 3 bases from V and 6 from J; bases not matched to a gene: 12. As DNA, the CDR3 is TGTGCCTGGAGCAGAACAGGGGGATCATGGAAGACCCAGTACTTC. Protein: CAWSRTGGSWKTQYF.

The chain has TRBV2 and TRBJ1-5, with a possible D match to TRBD1 (5 bases). Looked up from germline, CDR1 is SNHLY and CDR2 is FYNNEI. This CDR3 comprises 13 residues. Trimming pared 8 bases from V and 4 bases from J, leaving 12 bases between. The CDR3 bases are TGTGCCAGCCAGTTGCAGGGTAATCAGCCCCAGCATTTT. It is translated as CASQLQGNQPQHF.

This clone was seen a few times. The genes are TRBV4-1 and TRBJ1-4; D unclear. This CDR3 is 14 amino acids long. Germline V CDR1 and CDR2: MGHRA, YSYEKL. Trimming pared 3 bases from V and 8 bases from J, leaving 13 bases between. The CDR3 DNA sequence: TGCGCCAGCAGCCAGACAACCCAAGGAGAAAAACTGTTTTTT. Its translation: CASSQTTQGEKLFF.

The rearrangement links TRBV5-1 to TRBJ1-5; 10 bases match TRBD1. Germline assignment: CDR1 SGHRS and CDR2 YFSETQ. The CDR3 sequence is 17 residues long. V shed 0 bases, J shed 5 bases, and the junction held 8 bases outside the gene matches. The CDR3 coding sequence is TGCGCCAGCAGCTTGGGCCCGACAGGGGGCGGGGATCAGCCCCAGCATTTT. Its translation is CASSLGPTGGGDQPQHF.

The chain employs TRBV7-3 and TRBJ2-3; 7 positions match TRBD1. The CDR3 is 14 residues long. The germline CDR1 and CDR2 sequences are SGHTA and FQGTGA. J was trimmed by 2 bases and V by 5 bases; bases with no gene match: 4. CDR3 in amino acids: CASSPGQATDTQYF. The CDR3 nucleotides are TGTGCCAGCAGCCCAGGACAGGCCACAGATACGCAGTATTTT.